The next 11 T cell receptor beta chains were all read from a single sample in a study of blood T cell repertoires in COVID-19. The assay was immunoSEQ multiplex PCR, and TCRdb's table has in-frame clones only and misses some. The repertoire holds about 350,000 clones, with roughly 90% as singletons. Source material: peripheral blood. These receptors were obtained from a woman aged 55-69 years with COVID-19, enrolled during active disease.

The V gene is TRBV6-6, the J gene TRBJ1-5; D is possibly TRBD1 (6 bases). This CDR3 spans 15 amino acids. The germline V and J ends were trimmed by 5 bases and 1 base, with 12 bases remaining between them. From germline, CDR1 is MNHNY and CDR2 SVGAGI (reference sequence). CDR3 region: CASSPSGDSNQPQHF. The DNA for the CDR3 is TGTGCCAGCAGTCCCTCAGGGGACAGCAATCAGCCCCAGCATTTT.

Of note for this clone: In the same sample, other DNA sequences code for this CDR3. The gene calls are TRBV5-1 and TRBJ1-1; the D gene is possibly TRBD1 (5 bases). CDR3 length: 13 residues. Germline CDR1 reads SGHRS; CDR2 reads YFSETQ. The ends were cut back, 4 bases at V and 1 base at J, with 8 bases in the middle. CDR3 DNA sequence: TGCGCCAGCAGCCTCGGGGGGAACACTGAAGCTTTCTTT. Its translation: CASSLGGNTEAFF.

This chain uses TRBV3-1 (or the pseudogene TRBV3-2) with TRBJ1-4, with D maybe TRBD1 (6 bases). Trimming removed 3 bases from V and 7 bases from J, with 9 bases in between. Germline CDR1 LGHDT, CDR2 YNNKEL (reference sequence). The CDR3 spans 13 residues. CDR3 sequence (DNA): TGTGCCAGCAGCCACAGGGGTGGTGAAAAACTGTTTTTT. Translation gives CASSHRGGEKLFF.

The chain has TRBV19 and TRBJ1-1, with 8 bases that match TRBD1. This CDR3 is 14 amino acids long. The V segment lost 2 bases and the J segment 5 bases; nucleotides outside the gene matches: 4. CDR1 and CDR2 from the germline V gene are LNHDA and SQIVND (reference sequence). CDR3 bases: TGTGCCAGTAGTATATATCGGGACAGGACTGAAGCTTTCTTT. As protein: CASSIYRDRTEAFF.

This clone was recorded once. The chain is built from TRBV5-1 and TRBJ2-1, with TRBD2 identical over 11 bases. Germline values: CDR1 SGHRS, CDR2 YFSETQ. V dropped 4 bases and J dropped 8; count of bases not matched to a gene: 5. The CDR3 length is 14 residues. The chain's CDR3 is CASSPLAGGHEQFF. The CDR3 DNA reads TGCGCCAGCAGCCCCTTAGCGGGGGGGCATGAGCAGTTCTTC.

The rearrangement links TRBV5-1 to TRBJ2-1, with 8 bases fitting TRBD2. The CDR3 totals 15 residues. The V gene end was trimmed by 7 bases and the J gene end by 5 bases; junction bases not matched to a gene: 11. CDR1 is SGHRS and CDR2 is YFSETQ in the germline V gene. The CDR3 DNA reads as TGCGCCAGCCGAATAGCGGGGTTTAGGGACAATGAGCAGTTCTTC. Amino acids: CASRIAGFRDNEQFF.

The V and J genes are TRBV27 and TRBJ1-5; 7 nucleotides line up with TRBD1. The CDR3 contains 14 residues. V dropped 6 bases and J dropped 3; count of bases not matched to a gene: 5. Looked up from germline, CDR1 is MNHEY and CDR2 is SMNVEV (reference sequence). The DNA for the CDR3 is TGTGCCAGCAGCTCCGACAGGGTCAATCAGCCCCAGCATTTT. Amino acids: CASSSDRVNQPQHF.

The V gene is TRBV29-1, the J gene TRBJ1-2, with 8 bases that match TRBD1. The germline gives CDR1 SQVTM, CDR2 ANQGSEA. Unmatched junction bases numbered 3, after V lost 4 bases and J lost 2 bases. The CDR3 totals 13 residues. The CDR3 is CSVVGQGNYGYTF. Here the CDR3 DNA reads TGCAGCGTTGTAGGACAGGGCAACTATGGCTACACCTTC.

This chain links TRBV18 with TRBJ1-1, with TRBD1 identical over 9 bases. CDR1 and CDR2 (germline): KGHSH, LQKENI. The V gene end was trimmed by 5 bases and the J gene end by 2 bases; junction bases not matched to a gene: 3. CDR3 length: 14 residues. CDR3 sequence reads: CASSEDRGNTEAFF. Here the CDR3 DNA reads TGTGCCAGCTCAGAGGACAGGGGAAACACTGAAGCTTTCTTT. Full variable domain (rest looked up from reference TRBV18 and TRBJ1-1): NAGVMQNPRHLVRRRGQEARLRCSPMKGHSHVYWYRQLPEEGLKFMVYLQKENIIDESGMPKERFSAEFPKEGPSILRIQQVVRGDSAAYFCASSEDRGNTEAFFGQGTRLTVV.

CDR3 sequence reads: CASSLGFGEVNTIYF. The CDR3 DNA follows: TGTGCCAGCAGCCTAGGTTTCGGGGAGGTAAACACCATATATTTT. The chain carries TRBV3-1 (or the pseudogene TRBV3-2) and TRBJ1-3, with D hard to call. The CDR3 has 15 amino acids. V lost 4 bases and J lost 6, with 16 bases in between. Germline V gives CDR1 LGHDT, CDR2 YNNKEL (reference sequence).

V and J are TRBV19 and TRBJ2-5; 7 bases agree with TRBD1. The CDR3 contains 16 residues. CDR1 is LNHDA, CDR2 SQIVND, per germline (reference sequence). V lost 5 bases to trimming and J lost 4 bases; unmatched junction nucleotides: 13. Written as DNA, the CDR3 is TGTGCCAGTAGTCCCATTGACAGGGTCTCAGGAGAGACCCAGTACTTC. It specifies CASSPIDRVSGETQYF.